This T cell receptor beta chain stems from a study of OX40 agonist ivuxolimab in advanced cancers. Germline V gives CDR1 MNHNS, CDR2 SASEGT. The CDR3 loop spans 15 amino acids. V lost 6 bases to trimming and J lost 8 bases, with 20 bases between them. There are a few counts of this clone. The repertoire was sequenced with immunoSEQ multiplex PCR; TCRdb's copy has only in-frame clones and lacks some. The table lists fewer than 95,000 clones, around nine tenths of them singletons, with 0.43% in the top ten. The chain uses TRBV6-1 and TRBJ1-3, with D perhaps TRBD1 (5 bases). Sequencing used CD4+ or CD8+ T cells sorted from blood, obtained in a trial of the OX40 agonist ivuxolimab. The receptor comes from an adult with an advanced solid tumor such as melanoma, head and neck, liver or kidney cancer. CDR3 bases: TGTGCCAGCAGGGGCCCCGCGGGACCGGCAGACACCATATATTTT. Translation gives CASRGPAGPADTIYF.